This T cell receptor beta chain was captured by sequencing in a study of human CD8 memory T cell subsets. General study findings and limits: Chao1 estimates hinted that stem-like memory T cells outstripped precursor exhausted T cells in diversity.

As concerns this clonotype: Its specificity is unknown.

Duplicate vials holding roughly 150,000 sorted CD8+ T cells per subset yielded the RNA. Libraries for TCR beta were constructed using UMI-labeled 5' RACE. TCRdb re-called the 5' RACE reads and catalogs CDR3 proteins one per entry, DNA excluded. The sample data list 3,000 to 4,500 distinct CDR3 sequences. Sequencing was done on a sample of CD8+ T cells from PBMCs. This clonotype was obtained from a human donor in good health.

CDR3 amino acids: CASSSDYGYTF. The chain joins TRBV7-9 to TRBJ1-2. Per germline, CDR1 SEHNR and CDR2 FQNEAQ (reference sequence). CDR3 size: 11 residues.